What follows is one TCR beta chain and its context. Germline V gene data show CDR1 as GTSNPN and CDR2 as SVGIG (reference sequence). The CDR3 runs to 15 residues. Trimming shortened V by 0 bases and J by 2 bases, and 14 bases separated the two germline ends. This sample stems from a study of shared T cell receptors in the human thymus. The repertoire was sequenced with immunoSEQ multiplex PCR; TCRdb's copy has only in-frame clones and lacks some. The sample carries tens of thousands of clones, nearly 95% recorded once. The chain combines TRBV30 with TRBJ2-7; D is unclear. Sequencing input: thymocytes. The receptor was isolated from a human donor. The CDR3 sequence is CAWSVFVPKTYEQYF. CDR3 nucleotide sequence: TGTGCCTGGAGTGTCTTCGTACCGAAGACCTACGAGCAGTACTTC.